The 12 T cell receptor beta chains below were found in one sample sequenced in a study of CD8+ T cells in alopecia areata. Treatment in this sample: oral pan-JAK inhibitor, 5-10 mg twice daily. cDNA serving as the sequencing template came from extracted, reverse transcribed RNA. Sequencing was performed with immunoSEQ multiplex PCR; in TCRdb, only in-frame clones are kept and a portion is missing. The table has roughly 190,000 clones, 45% to 65% seen once. Material: CD4+ T cells sorted from blood, obtained at week 4, from a patient treated with tofacitinib. These receptors all stem from a human donor with alopecia areata.

J is TRBJ2-7 and V is TRBV14; D ambiguous. Looked up from germline, CDR1 is SGHDN and CDR2 is FVKESK. V gave up 1 base and J gave up 2 bases, with 9 bases separating them. The CDR3 is 14 residues long. CDR3 in amino acids: CASSQAPQPYEQYF. The CDR3, as DNA: TGTGCCAGCAGCCAAGCCCCACAGCCCTACGAGCAGTACTTC.

The chain uses TRBV7-2 and TRBJ2-7; maybe TRBD2 (5 bases). V lost 1 base and J lost 7, with 14 bases in between. The CDR3 runs 14 residues. Germline CDR1 reads SGHTA; CDR2 reads FQGNSA. CDR3 sequence: CASSLVSGRFEQYF. The CDR3 bases are TGTGCCAGCAGCTTAGTAAGCGGAAGGTTTGAGCAGTACTTC.

The chain joins TRBV5-1 to TRBJ2-1; D gene unclear. The CDR3 extends over 13 amino acids. Germline CDR1 SGHRS, CDR2 YFSETQ. Trimming removed 3 bases at V and 5 bases at J, with 9 bases between. The CDR3 protein is CASSSGLNNEQFF. CDR3 bases: TGCGCCAGCAGCTCCGGGCTAAACAATGAGCAGTTCTTC. The variable domain in full, with the rest retrieved from reference TRBV5-1 and TRBJ2-1, is KAGVTQTPRYLIKTRGQQVTLSCSPISGHRSVSWYQQTPGQGLQFLFEYFSETQRNKGNFPGRFSGRQFSNSRSEMNVSTLELGDSALYLCASSSGLNNEQFFGPGTRLTVL.

This chain joins TRBV30 and TRBJ2-1; no clear D. V was shortened by 3 bases and J by 8 bases, with 11 bases between the two germline ends. Germline CDR1 GTSNPN, CDR2 SVGIG (reference sequence). This CDR3 has 12 residues. The CDR3 spells CAWSPQGYEQFF. CDR3 sequence (DNA): TGTGCCTGGAGCCCCCAAGGGTATGAGCAGTTCTTC.

V is TRBV29-1 and J is TRBJ2-2; TRBD2 aligns across 7 bases. Losses at the gene ends were 8 bases for V and 5 bases for J; bases not matched to a gene: 8. The CDR3 length is 13 residues. CDR1 is SQVTM, CDR2 ANQGSEA, per germline. CDR3 in DNA: TGCAGCCCATTGGGGGGGAGAACCGGGGAGCTGTTTTTT. This codes for CSPLGGRTGELFF.

This clone was seen at least ten times. J is TRBJ2-1 and V is TRBV15, with TRBD1 matching over 10 bases. Per the germline V gene, CDR1 is LNHNV and CDR2 is YYDKDF (reference sequence). The CDR3 length is 15 residues. The trim removed 3 bases at V and 5 bases at J, leaving 4 bases unmatched. CDR3 residues: CATSRGQGKDNEQFF. The CDR3 DNA sequence: TGTGCCACCAGCAGGGGACAGGGGAAGGACAATGAGCAGTTCTTC.

Comments on this clone: Within the sample, other DNA sequences also encode this same CDR3. V gene TRBV18 combines with J gene TRBJ2-7; no definite D call. Germline-derived CDR1 and CDR2 are KGHSH and LQKENI. The CDR3 is 12 amino acids. Trimming removed 2 bases from V and 2 bases from J, with 4 bases in between. Here the CDR3 reads CASSPRPYEQYF. The DNA for the CDR3 is TGTGCCAGCTCACCAAGGCCCTACGAGCAGTACTTC.

The V and J genes are TRBV7-6 and TRBJ2-7, with a tentative D call TRBD1 (5 bases). V dropped 2 bases and J dropped 0 bases, with 8 bases sitting between them. The CDR3 length is 14 residues. Germline CDR1 and CDR2: SGHVS and FNYEAQ. CDR3: CASSLNGHSYEQYF. The CDR3 DNA reads TGTGCCAGCAGCTTAAACGGACACTCCTACGAGCAGTACTTC.

This chain joins TRBV5-1 and TRBJ2-6, with unresolved D. This CDR3 has 14 amino acids. Germline CDR1 is SGHRS and CDR2 is YFSETQ. The V end lost 4 bases, the J end lost 2 bases, and 7 bases lay between the germline ends. CDR3 in amino acids: CASSIGAGANVLTF. The DNA for the CDR3 is TGCGCCAGCAGCATAGGTGCTGGGGCCAACGTCCTGACTTTC.

V is TRBV7-2 and J is TRBJ2-1, with D tentatively TRBD2 (7 bases). The CDR3 runs 12 residues. Germline V gives CDR1 SGHTA, CDR2 FQGNSA. Trimming pared 5 bases from V and 10 bases from J, leaving 12 bases between. CDR3 in amino acids: CASSTGTKEQFF. Here the CDR3 DNA reads TGTGCCAGCAGCACAGGGACTAAAGAGCAGTTCTTC. The complete variable domain, with remaining parts taken from reference TRBV7-2 and TRBJ2-1, reads GAGVSQSPSNKVTEKGKDVELRCDPISGHTALYWYRQSLGQGLEFLIYFQGNSAPDKSGLPSDRFSAERTGGSVSTLTIQRTQQEDSAVYLCASSTGTKEQFFGPGTRLTVL.

V gene TRBV10-3 combines with J gene TRBJ2-5, with D perhaps matching TRBD1 (5 bases). Trimming took 1 base from V and 5 from J, leaving 14 bases between them. Germline V lookup: CDR1 ENHRY, CDR2 SYGVKD. The CDR3 consists of 15 residues. The CDR3 coding sequence is TGTGCCATCAGTGAGTTGGGGCCCTTGGGGGAGACCCAGTACTTC. Its protein is CAISELGPLGETQYF.

The V gene is TRBV6-1, the J gene TRBJ2-5; D remains ambiguous. Germline CDR1 and CDR2: MNHNS and SASEGT. V was cut by 5 bases and J by 5 bases, with 6 bases left in between. CDR3 length: 11 residues. In nucleotides, the CDR3 is TGTGCCAGCAGTTACGGGGAGACCCAGTACTTC. This encodes CASSYGETQYF.